This record covers a single T cell receptor (beta chain). Its antigen remains unidentified. The data belong to a study of cytomegalovirus exposure and HLA in healthy donors. Whole-study results and caveats: Reports showed the classifier diagnosing cytomegalovirus status with high specificity and sensitivity. Many donors shared some public TCRs, even though most TCR sequences were rare. No immune exposure information besides CMV serostatus was available.

CDR3 size: 14 residues. V lost 4 bases to trimming and J lost 6 bases; unmatched junction nucleotides: 5. The germline gives CDR1 MNHNY, CDR2 SVGAGI (reference sequence). The PCR had 60 Vbeta and 13 Jbeta primers. Assay used: immunoSEQ multiplex PCR; TCRdb lists only in-frame clones, some missing. The sample has some 200,000 clones; 65% to 85% are singletons. Healthy individuals who donated bone marrow served as the donors. This TCR was recovered from a boy under 10 years old in good health and CMV-seronegative. Sample: PBMCs. The rearrangement links TRBV6-6 to TRBJ1-2; TRBD1 agrees at 10 bases. The CDR3 loop is CASSSRQGADGYTF. In DNA, the CDR3 is TGTGCCAGCAGTTCCCGACAGGGGGCTGATGGCTACACCTTC.